The next 12 T cell receptor beta chains were all read from a single sample in a study of blood T cell repertoires in COVID-19. Using immunoSEQ multiplex PCR, the repertoire was profiled, and TCRdb retains in-frame clones only, with some absent. The table has 95,000 to 150,000 clones, about 74% seen once. Specimen: peripheral blood. All receptors derive from a man aged 55 to 69 with acute or convalescent COVID-19.

This clone was recorded once. The chain uses TRBV7-3 and TRBJ2-3; tentatively, D is TRBD1 (6 bases). V was trimmed by 1 base and J by 2 bases, leaving 7 bases between them. The CDR3 totals 14 residues. Per the germline V gene, CDR1 is SGHTA and CDR2 is FQGTGA. CDR3 in DNA: TGTGCCAGCAGCTTAAAGGGACACACAGATACGCAGTATTTT. Its protein product is CASSLKGHTDTQYF.

The chain has TRBV5-1 and TRBJ1-1; 8 bases are a match to TRBD1. The CDR3 is made up of 13 amino acids. After removal of 1 base from V and 11 bases from J, the junction contained 7 bases not matched to a gene. CDR1 is SGHRS, CDR2 YFSETQ, per germline. The CDR3, as DNA: TGCGCCAGCAGCTTGCAGGGGGCCACTCCGGCTTTCTTT. It yields the protein CASSLQGATPAFF.

This clone appeared a single time. This chain uses TRBV7-2 with TRBJ2-7; 8 nucleotides align to TRBD1. This CDR3 spans 14 amino acids. The V gene end was trimmed by 5 bases and the J gene end by 4 bases; junction bases not matched to a gene: 7. Germline V gene sequence: CDR1 SGHTA, CDR2 FQGNSA. CDR3 protein: CASSTDRGRYEQYF. In DNA form, the CDR3 reads TGTGCCAGCAGCACCGACAGGGGACGATACGAGCAGTACTTC.

This chain connects TRBV11-3 to TRBJ2-3, with TRBD2 matching 8 bases. Looked up from germline, CDR1 is SGHNT and CDR2 is YENEEA. Trimming took 5 bases from V and 3 from J; bases not matched to a gene: 19. The length of the CDR3 is 19 residues. CDR3 DNA sequence: TGTGCCAGCAGCAACTTAATCCAGGGACTAGTCCGCGTGACAGATACGCAGTATTTT. Its protein is CASSNLIQGLVRVTDTQYF.

The chain joins TRBV19 to TRBJ2-3; TRBD2 matches at 7 bases. V lost 8 bases and J lost 0; bases outside the gene matches: 11. The CDR3 is 16 residues long. Per the germline V gene, CDR1 is LNHDA and CDR2 is SQIVND (reference sequence). DNA for the CDR3: TGTGCCAGTTCCCTCTCGGGAGGCCTGAGCACAGATACGCAGTATTTT. Translation: CASSLSGGLSTDTQYF.

The chain uses TRBV4-1 and TRBJ2-3; possible D gene TRBD1, 6 bases. V lost 4 bases to trimming and J lost 5 bases, with 19 bases between them. Germline CDR1 MGHRA, CDR2 YSYEKL. This CDR3 region has 16 residues. Here the CDR3 DNA reads TGCGCCAGCAGCCGAGGAGACAGGAGCGCCGGAGATACGCAGTATTTT. As protein: CASSRGDRSAGDTQYF.

A few counts support this clone. The V and J genes are TRBV11-2 and TRBJ2-1; 10 bases match TRBD2. With V trimmed by 3 bases and J by 4 bases, 3 bases remained unmatched. This CDR3 is 15 amino acids long. Germline V lookup: CDR1 SGHAT, CDR2 FQNNGV. The CDR3 bases are TGTGCCAGCAGCTTCACTAGCGGGGTATACAATGAGCAGTTCTTC. Translation gives CASSFTSGVYNEQFF.

This clone was seen a single time. V and J are TRBV4-1 and TRBJ1-3; 8 positions match TRBD1. V was clipped by 0 bases and J by 4 bases; unmatched bases: 5. Germline V gene data show CDR1 as MGHRA and CDR2 as YSYEKL. The CDR3 spans 16 residues. The CDR3 region has the DNA TGCGCCAGCAGCCAAGACCGACAGGGGAGGGGAAACACCATATATTTT. Encoded protein: CASSQDRQGRGNTIYF.

V is TRBV5-1 and J is TRBJ1-4, with 9 bases fitting TRBD1. CDR3 length: 13 residues. The germline gives CDR1 SGHRS, CDR2 YFSETQ. V was clipped by 7 bases and J by 6 bases; unmatched bases: 4. The CDR3 spells CASRGQGYEKLFF. DNA for the CDR3: TGCGCCAGCCGAGGACAGGGGTATGAAAAACTGTTTTTT.

The chain carries TRBV24-1 and TRBJ2-1; possibly TRBD1 for D (6 bases). The germline gives CDR1 KGHDR, CDR2 SFDVKD. CDR3 length equals 15 residues. V was clipped by 9 bases and J by 0 bases, with 14 bases between them. CDR3 sequence: CATSLGAFSYNEQFF. The CDR3 coding sequence is TGTGCCACCTCCCTGGGGGCATTCTCCTACAATGAGCAGTTCTTC.

The chain combines TRBV27 with TRBJ2-1; 9 bases align to TRBD1. Germline values: CDR1 MNHEY, CDR2 SMNVEV (reference sequence). This CDR3 contains 15 residues. V was pared by 3 bases and J by 4 bases, with 4 bases of the junction left unmatched. The CDR3 loop reads CASSLGGQGYNEQFF. The CDR3 nucleotides read TGTGCCAGCAGTTTGGGTGGACAGGGGTACAATGAGCAGTTCTTC.

This chain connects TRBV5-1 to TRBJ2-3, with 9 nucleotides matching TRBD2. Germline V gives CDR1 SGHRS, CDR2 YFSETQ. The CDR3 contains 16 residues. V lost 5 bases and J lost 0; bases outside the gene matches: 7. DNA for the CDR3: TGCGCCAGCAGGGAAGGACTAGCGCAAAGCACAGATACGCAGTATTTT. Translating gives CASREGLAQSTDTQYF.